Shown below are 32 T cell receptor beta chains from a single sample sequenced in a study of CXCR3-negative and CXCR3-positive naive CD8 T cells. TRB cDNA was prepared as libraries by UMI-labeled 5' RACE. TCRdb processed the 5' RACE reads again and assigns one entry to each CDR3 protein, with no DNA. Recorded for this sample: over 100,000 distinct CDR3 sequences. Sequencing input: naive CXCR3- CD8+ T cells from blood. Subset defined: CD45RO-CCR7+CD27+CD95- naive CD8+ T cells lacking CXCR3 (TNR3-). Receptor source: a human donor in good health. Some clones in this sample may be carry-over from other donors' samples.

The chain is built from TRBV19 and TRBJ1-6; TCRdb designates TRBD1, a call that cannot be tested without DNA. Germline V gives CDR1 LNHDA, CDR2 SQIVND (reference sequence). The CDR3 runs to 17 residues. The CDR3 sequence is CASSTGTVTLYNSPLHF.

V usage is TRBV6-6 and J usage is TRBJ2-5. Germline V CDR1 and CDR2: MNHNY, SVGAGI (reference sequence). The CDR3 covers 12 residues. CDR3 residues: CASSPVGETQYF.

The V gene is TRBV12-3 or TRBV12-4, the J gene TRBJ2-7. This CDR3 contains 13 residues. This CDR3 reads CASSLGTFIEQYF.

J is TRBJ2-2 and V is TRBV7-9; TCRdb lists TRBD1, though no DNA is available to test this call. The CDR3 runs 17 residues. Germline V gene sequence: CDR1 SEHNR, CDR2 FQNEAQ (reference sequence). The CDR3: CASSFGGQLNLIGELFF.

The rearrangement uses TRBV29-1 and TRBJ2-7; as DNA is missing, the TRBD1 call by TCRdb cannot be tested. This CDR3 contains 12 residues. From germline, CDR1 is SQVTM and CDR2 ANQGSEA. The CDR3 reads CSVRDSSYEQYF.

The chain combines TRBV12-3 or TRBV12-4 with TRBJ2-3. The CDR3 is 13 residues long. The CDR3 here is CASRFPAADTQYF.

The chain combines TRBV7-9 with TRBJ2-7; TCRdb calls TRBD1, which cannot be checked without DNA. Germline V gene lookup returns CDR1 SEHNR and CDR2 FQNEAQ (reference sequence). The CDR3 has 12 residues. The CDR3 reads CASSLPGFEQYF.

The chain's CDR3 is CASSLRPPGGGGETGAYNEQFF. This chain uses TRBV5-4 with TRBJ2-1; TCRdb outputs TRBD1, but without DNA this stays unchecked. The CDR3 sequence is 22 residues long. In germline, CDR1 is SGHNT, CDR2 YYREEE (reference sequence).

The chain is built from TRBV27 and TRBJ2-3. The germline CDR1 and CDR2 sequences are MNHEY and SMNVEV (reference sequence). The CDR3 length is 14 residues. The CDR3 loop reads CASSHPASGDTQYF.

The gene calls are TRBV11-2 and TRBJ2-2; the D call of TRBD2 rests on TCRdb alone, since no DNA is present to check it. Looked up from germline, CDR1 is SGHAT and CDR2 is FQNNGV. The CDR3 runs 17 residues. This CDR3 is CASRPGVSGGDTGELFF.

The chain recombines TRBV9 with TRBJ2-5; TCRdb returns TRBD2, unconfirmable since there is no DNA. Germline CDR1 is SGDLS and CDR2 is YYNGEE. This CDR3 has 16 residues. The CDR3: CASSAGGRGGQETQYF.

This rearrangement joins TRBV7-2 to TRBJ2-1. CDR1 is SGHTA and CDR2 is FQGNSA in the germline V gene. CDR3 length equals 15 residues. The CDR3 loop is CASSLGYLSYNEQFF.

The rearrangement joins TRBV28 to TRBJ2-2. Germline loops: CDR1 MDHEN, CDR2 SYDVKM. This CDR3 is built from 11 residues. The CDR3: CASKVRGELFF.

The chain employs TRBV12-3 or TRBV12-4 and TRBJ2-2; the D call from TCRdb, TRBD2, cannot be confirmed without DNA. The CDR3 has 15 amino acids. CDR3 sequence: CASSPDKAATGELFF.

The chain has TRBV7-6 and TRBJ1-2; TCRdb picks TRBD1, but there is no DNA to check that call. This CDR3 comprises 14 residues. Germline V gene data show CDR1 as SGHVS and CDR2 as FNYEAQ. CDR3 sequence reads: CASSPGTGGYGYTF.

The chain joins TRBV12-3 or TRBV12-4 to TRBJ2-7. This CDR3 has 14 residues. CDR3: CASSLSTASYEQYF.

CDR3 in amino acids: CASSLLIGGSYNEQFF. The chain recombines TRBV28 with TRBJ2-1. This CDR3 spans 16 amino acids. Germline-derived CDR1 and CDR2 are MDHEN and SYDVKM. The full variable domain, its missing parts supplied by reference TRBV28 and TRBJ2-1, is DVKVTQSSRYLVKRTGEKVFLECVQDMDHENMFWYRQDPGLGLRLIYFSYDVKMKEKGDIPEGYSVSREKKERFSLILESASTNQTSMYLCASSLLIGGSYNEQFFGPGTRLTVL.

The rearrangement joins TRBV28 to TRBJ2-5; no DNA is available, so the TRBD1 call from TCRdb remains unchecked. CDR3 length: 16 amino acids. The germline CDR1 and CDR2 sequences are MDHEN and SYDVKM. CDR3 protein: CASSFVGQDPRETQYF.

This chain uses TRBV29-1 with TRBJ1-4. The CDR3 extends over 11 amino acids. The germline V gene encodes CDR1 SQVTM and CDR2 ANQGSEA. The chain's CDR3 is CSVELIGKLFF.

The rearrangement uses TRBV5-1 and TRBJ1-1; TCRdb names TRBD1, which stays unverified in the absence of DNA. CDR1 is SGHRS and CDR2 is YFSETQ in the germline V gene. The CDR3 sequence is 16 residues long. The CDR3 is CASSADAGGRGTEAFF.

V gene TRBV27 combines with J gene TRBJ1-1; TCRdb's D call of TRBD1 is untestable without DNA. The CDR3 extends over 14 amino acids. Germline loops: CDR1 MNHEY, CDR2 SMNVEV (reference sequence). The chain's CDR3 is CASSLGRGYTEAFF.

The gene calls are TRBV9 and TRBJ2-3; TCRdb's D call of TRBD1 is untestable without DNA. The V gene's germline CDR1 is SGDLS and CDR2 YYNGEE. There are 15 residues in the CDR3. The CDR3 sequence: CASSVGGGTTDTQYF.

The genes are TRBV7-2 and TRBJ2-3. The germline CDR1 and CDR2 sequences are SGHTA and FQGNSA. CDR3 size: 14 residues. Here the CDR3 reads CASSLWTSTDTQYF. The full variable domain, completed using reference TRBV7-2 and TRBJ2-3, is GAGVSQSPSNKVTEKGKDVELRCDPISGHTALYWYRQSLGQGLEFLIYFQGNSAPDKSGLPSDRFSAERTGGSVSTLTIQRTQQEDSAVYLCASSLWTSTDTQYFGPGTRLTVL.

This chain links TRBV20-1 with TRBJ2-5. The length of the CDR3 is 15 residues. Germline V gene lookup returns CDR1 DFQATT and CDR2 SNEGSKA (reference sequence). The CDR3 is CSARDLAGKQETQYF.

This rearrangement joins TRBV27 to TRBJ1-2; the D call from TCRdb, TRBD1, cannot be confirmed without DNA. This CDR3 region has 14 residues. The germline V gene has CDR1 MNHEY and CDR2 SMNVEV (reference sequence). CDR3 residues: CASSFRGAGLGYTF.

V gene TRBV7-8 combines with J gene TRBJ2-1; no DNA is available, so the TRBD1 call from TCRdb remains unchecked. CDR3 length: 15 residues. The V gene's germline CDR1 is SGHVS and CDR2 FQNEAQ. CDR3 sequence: CASSILRGFGNEQFF.

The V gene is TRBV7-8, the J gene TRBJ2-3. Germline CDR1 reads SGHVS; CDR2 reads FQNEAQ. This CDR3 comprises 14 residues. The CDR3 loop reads CASSLRKGTDTQYF. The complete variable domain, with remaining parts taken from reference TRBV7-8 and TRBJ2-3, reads GAGVSQSPRYKVAKRGQDVALRCDPISGHVSLFWYQQALGQGPEFLTYFQNEAQLDKSGLPSDRFFAERPEGSVSTLKIQRTQQEDSAVYLCASSLRKGTDTQYFGPGTRLTVL.

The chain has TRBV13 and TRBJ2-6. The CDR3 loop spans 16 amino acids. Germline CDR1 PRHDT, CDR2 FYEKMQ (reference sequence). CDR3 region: CASSSNWGSGANVLTF.

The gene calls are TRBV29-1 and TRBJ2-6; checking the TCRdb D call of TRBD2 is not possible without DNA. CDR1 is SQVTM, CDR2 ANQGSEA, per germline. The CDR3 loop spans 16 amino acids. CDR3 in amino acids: CSVEEEGFSGANVLTF. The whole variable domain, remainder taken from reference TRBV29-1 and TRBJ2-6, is SAVISQKPSRDICQRGTSLTIQCQVDSQVTMMFWYRQQPGQSLTLIATANQGSEATYESGFVIDKFPISRPNLTFSTLTVSNMSPEDSSIYLCSVEEEGFSGANVLTFGAGSRLTVL.

The CDR3 region is CASRKDRILPGANVLTF. The genes are TRBV12-3 or TRBV12-4 and TRBJ2-6; the TRBD1 assignment by TCRdb is unverifiable without DNA. The length of the CDR3 is 17 residues.

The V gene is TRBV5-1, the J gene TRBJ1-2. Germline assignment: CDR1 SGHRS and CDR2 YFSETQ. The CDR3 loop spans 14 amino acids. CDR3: CASSLGENYHGYTF.

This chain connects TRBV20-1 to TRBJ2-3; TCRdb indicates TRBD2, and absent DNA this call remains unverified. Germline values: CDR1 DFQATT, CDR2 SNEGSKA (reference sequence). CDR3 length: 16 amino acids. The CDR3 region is CSASLTSEVPTDTQYF.